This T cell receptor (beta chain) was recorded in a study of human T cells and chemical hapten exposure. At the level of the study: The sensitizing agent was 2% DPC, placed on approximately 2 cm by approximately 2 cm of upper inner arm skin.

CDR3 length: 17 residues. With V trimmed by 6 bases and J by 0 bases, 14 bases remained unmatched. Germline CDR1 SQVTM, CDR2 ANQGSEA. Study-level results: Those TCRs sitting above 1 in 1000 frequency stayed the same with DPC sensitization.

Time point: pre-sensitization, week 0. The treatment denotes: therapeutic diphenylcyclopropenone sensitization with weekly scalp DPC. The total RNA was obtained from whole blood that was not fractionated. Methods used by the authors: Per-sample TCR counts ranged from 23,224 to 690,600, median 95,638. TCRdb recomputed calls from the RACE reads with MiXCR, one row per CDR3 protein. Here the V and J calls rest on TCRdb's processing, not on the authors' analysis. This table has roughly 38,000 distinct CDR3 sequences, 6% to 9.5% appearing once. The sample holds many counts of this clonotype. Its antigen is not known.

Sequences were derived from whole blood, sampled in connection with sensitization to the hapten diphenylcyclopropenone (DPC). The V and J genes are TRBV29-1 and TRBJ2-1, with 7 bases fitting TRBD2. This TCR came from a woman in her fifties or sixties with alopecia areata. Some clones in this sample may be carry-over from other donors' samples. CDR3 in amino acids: CSVEPRAGRSSYNEQFF. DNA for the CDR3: TGCAGCGTGGAACCCAGGGCCGGGAGGAGCTCCTACAATGAGCAGTTCTTC.